This T cell receptor beta chain was sequenced in a study of cytomegalovirus exposure and HLA in healthy donors. Study-level background: The 500 to 750 first-cohort repertoires and the roughly 120 validation repertoires shared the same platform, a later analysis reported.

Worth noting for this clone: Its antigen is currently unknown.

An approximately 120-subject validation cohort, separate from the approximately 670-subject first cohort, supplied the donors. Germline-derived CDR1 and CDR2 are MNHEY and SMNVEV (reference sequence). Between the trimmed V and J ends, which lost 7 bases and 6 bases, there was a span of 18 bases. The CDR3 is 14 amino acids. Findings and limits, study-wide: Through in vitro validation, three CMV-associated chains were shown to be specific for CMV antigens. Cytomegalovirus association was listed for approximately 150 TCR beta chains.

The method was immunoSEQ multiplex PCR; TCRdb's version includes in-frame clones alone and lacks a portion of them. The sample holds approximately 150,000 clones, 75% to 95% seen once. The chain recombines TRBV27 with TRBJ1-1; D may be TRBD1 (5 bases). This sequence was found in a woman aged 18-35 years in good health and CMV-seropositive. The sequenced material came from PBMCs. This CDR3 reads CASTALTGGSEAFF. The CDR3 bases are TGTGCCAGCACCGCTCTTACGGGGGGGTCTGAAGCTTTCTTT.